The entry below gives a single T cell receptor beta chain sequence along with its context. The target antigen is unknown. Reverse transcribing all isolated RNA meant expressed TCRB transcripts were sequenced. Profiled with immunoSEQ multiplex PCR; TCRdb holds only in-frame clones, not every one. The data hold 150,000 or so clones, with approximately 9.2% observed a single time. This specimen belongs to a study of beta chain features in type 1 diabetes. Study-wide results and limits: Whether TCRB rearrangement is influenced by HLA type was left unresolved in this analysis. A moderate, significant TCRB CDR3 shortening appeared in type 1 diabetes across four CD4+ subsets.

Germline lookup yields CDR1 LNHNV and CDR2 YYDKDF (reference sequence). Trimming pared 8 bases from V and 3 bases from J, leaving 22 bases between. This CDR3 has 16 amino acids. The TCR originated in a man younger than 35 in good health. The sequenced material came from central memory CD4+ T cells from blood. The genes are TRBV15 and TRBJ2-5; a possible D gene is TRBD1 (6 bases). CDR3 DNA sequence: TGTGCCACCCTAAAAACCCTTGGGGCAGGGGAAGAGACCCAGTACTTC. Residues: CATLKTLGAGEETQYF.